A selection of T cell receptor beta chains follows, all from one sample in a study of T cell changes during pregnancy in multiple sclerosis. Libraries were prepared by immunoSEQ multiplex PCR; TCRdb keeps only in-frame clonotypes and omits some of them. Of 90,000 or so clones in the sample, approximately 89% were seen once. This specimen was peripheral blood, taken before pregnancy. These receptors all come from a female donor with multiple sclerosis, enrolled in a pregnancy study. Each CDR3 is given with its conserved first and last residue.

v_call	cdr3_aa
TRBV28	CASTSAAYGEKLFF
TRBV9	CASSPRGLAGDTDTQYF
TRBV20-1	CNTGTFYGYTF
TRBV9	CASSPRDSLGTGELFF
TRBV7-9	CASSLGQPNEKLFF
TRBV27	CASSHTGTGYEQYF
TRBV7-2	CASSLGQGRTGELFF
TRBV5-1	CASSFPPGQPTNTEAFF
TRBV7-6	CASSLARTSGYSTDTQYF
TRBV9	CASSAGLISIPEYF
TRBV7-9	CASSFQQGSEQFF
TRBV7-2	CASSRPGGRGYEQYF
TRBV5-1	CASSLAFDTGELFF
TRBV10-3	CAISETSGGPSYEQYF
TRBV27	CASSLGPNLGTEAFF
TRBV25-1	CASSEAGKSTGELFF
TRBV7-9	CASSLPRLAGAYNEQFF
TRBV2	CASTQGQGPYGYTF
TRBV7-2	CASSYPRQGNYGYTF
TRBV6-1	CASSAYRGSAGNTIYF
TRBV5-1	CASSLRAGALTGELFF
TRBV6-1	CASRKTGVKSGYTF
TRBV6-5	CASSYLGATEQFF
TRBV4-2	CASSQRATGGVYEQYF
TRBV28	CASRTSGAYNEQFF
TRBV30	CAWGRDGKPQHF
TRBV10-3	CALLCQPQHF
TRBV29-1	CSVAPRGTGEQYF
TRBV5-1	CASSLIPLYYEQYF
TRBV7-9	CASSPLAGLTDTQYF
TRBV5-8	CASSLDREGDIQYF
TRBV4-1	CASSLGTGPFTDTQYF
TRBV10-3	CAISEQGRFYGYTF
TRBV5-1	CASSLDPKGKLAGAQFF
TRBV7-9	CASSRPVSAAGSPLHF
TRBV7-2	CASSRRVRGPQTQYF
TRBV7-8	CASSLLAGAETQYF
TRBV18	CASSPLTSGVNNEQFF
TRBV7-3	CASSLGVGLQETQYF
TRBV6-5	CASSYRTSGDTQYF
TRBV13	CASGSGTLFTDTQYF
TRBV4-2	CASSQAGGLSPLHF
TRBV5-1	CASSPPGNTEAFF
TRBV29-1	CSVPGQGAPGANVLTF
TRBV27	CASSLLQGALNEQFF
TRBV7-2	CASSLPGQGSSYEQYF
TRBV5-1	CASSLGLVTDTQYF
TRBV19	CASSTQGLAKNIQYF
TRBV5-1	CASSGLQNTEAFF
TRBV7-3	CASTPHGQGTDTQYF